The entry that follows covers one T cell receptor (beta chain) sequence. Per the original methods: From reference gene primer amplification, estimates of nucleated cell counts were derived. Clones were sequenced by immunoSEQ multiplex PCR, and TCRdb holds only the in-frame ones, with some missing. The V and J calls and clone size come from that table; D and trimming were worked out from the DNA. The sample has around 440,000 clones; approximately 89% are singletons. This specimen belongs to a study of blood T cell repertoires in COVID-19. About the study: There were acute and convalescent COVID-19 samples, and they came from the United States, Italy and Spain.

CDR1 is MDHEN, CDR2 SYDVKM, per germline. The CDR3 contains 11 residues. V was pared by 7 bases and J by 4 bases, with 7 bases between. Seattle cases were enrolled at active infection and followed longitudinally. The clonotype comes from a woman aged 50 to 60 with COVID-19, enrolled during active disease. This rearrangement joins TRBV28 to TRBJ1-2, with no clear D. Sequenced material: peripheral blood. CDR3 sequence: CASMGAYGYTF. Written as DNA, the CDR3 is TGTGCCAGCATGGGAGCCTATGGCTACACCTTC.